The clone carrying this T cell receptor beta chain was counted a single time. The data are from a study of CD8 T cells in Susac syndrome. Reverse transcription used roughly 0.45 to 1 ug RNA and random hexamers. Amplification of TCR beta CDR3 by immunoSEQ multiplex PCR spanned 54 Vbeta and 13 Jbeta. TCRdb called the immunoSEQ multiplex PCR reads again in MiXCR, with one record for every CDR3 protein. The sample has 100,000 to 150,000 distinct CDR3 sequences, 75% to 90% seen once; the top ten hold roughly 0.5%. TCR beta from blood CD8+ and CD4+ T cells was sequenced. Treatment-naive patients with stable or active relapsing-remitting disease were the multiple sclerosis controls. The receptor was derived from a human donor with multiple sclerosis. Sequencing input: CD8+ T cells from PBMCs.

The CDR3 region has the DNA TGTGCCAGCAGCGTAGAGGCGTGGAACACTGAAGCTTTCTTT. Encoded protein: CASSVEAWNTEAFF. The chain joins TRBV9 to TRBJ1-1, with D unresolved. From germline, CDR1 is SGDLS and CDR2 YYNGEE. This CDR3 is built from 14 residues. The V and J ends lost 0 bases and 1 base respectively, with 7 bases between them.